Listed below are T cell receptor beta chains from one sample, sequenced in a study of shared clonotypes between healthy human individuals. Profiling relied on immunoSEQ multiplex PCR, and the TCRdb table lists in-frame clones only, not all of them. The sample holds 1.5 million to 2.5 million clones, over 85% seen once. Sequencing was carried out using naive CD8+ T cells sorted from blood. The receptors here all came from a man younger than 35 in good health. The CDR3 runs from the conserved cysteine through the conserved F or W. A D gene is named only where the DNA matches it firmly. Rows may omit the clone size; those that give it use once, few, many or a size class.

v_gene,d_gene,j_gene,abundance,CDR3nt,CDR3aa
TRBV7-9,.,TRBJ2-3,.,TGTGCCAGCAGCTTAGAGGGTACAGATACGCAGTATTTT,CASSLEGTDTQYF
TRBV9,.,TRBJ2-5,.,TGTGCCAGCAGCGTAAATGAGGTGACCCAGTACTTC,CASSVNEVTQYF
TRBV4-1,TRBD1,TRBJ2-1,once,TGCGCCAGCAGCCGAAAAGCAGGGGGTGACTACAATGAGCAGTTCTTC,CASSRKAGGDYNEQFF
TRBV12-5,.,TRBJ2-2,.,TGTGCTAGTGGTTTGGGACTAACCGACACCGGGGAGCTGTTTTTT,CASGLGLTDTGELFF
TRBV5-1,TRBD1,TRBJ2-7,.,TGCGCCAGCAGCTTGGACAGGGGGCTCCCCTACGAGCAGTACTTC,CASSLDRGLPYEQYF
TRBV27,.,TRBJ2-7,.,TGTGCCAGCAGTCCCCGGACATCAACCTACGAGCAGTACTTC,CASSPRTSTYEQYF
TRBV2,TRBD2,TRBJ2-1,.,TGTGCCAGCAGCCGGACTAGCGAGAGCTCCTACAATGAGCAGTTCTTC,CASSRTSESSYNEQFF
TRBV27,.,TRBJ2-3,.,TGTGCCAGCAGTTCTCACCCGACAATCGATACGCAGTATTTT,CASSSHPTIDTQYF
TRBV5-1,.,TRBJ1-1,.,TGCGCCAGCAGCCGGGACGGGTGGGGCACTGAAGCTTTCTTT,CASSRDGWGTEAFF
TRBV30,TRBD1,TRBJ1-2,.,TGTGCCTGGAGTGAGGGACAGGGGGATGGCTACACCTTC,CAWSEGQGDGYTF
TRBV27,TRBD2,TRBJ2-3,once,TGTGCCAGCAGTTTAACTAGCGGGGTGTCAGATACGCAGTATTTT,CASSLTSGVSDTQYF
TRBV19,.,TRBJ2-2,.,TGTGCCAGCAGATTCTCCACCGGGGAGCTGTTTTTT,CASRFSTGELFF
TRBV9,TRBD2,TRBJ2-1,.,TGTGCCAGCAGCGTAGAAGGGGCGGGAGCGGGCGTATTAGGTGAGCAGTTCTTC,CASSVEGAGAGVLGEQFF
TRBV9,.,TRBJ1-1,.,TGTGCCAGCAGCGTAGGAGGTGGGGCGATGAACACTGAAGCTTTCTTT,CASSVGGGAMNTEAFF
TRBV5-6,.,TRBJ2-7,.,TGTGCCAGCAGCCCCGGGACGGTTACCGGAGAGCAGTACTTC,CASSPGTVTGEQYF
TRBV4-3,TRBD2,TRBJ2-3,.,TGCGCCAGCAGCCAAGAGGCAGGGACTACCACCATTCGGGCAACGGATACGCAGTATTTT,CASSQEAGTTTIRATDTQYF
TRBV4-3,.,TRBJ1-1,.,TGCGCCAGCAGCCAAGAACGGACACACAACACTGAAGCTTTCTTT,CASSQERTHNTEAFF
TRBV29-1,.,TRBJ1-3,.,TGCAGCGTTGTAGTCTCTGGAAACACCATATATTTT,CSVVVSGNTIYF
TRBV14,.,TRBJ2-5,.,TGTGCCAGCAGCCCCCCCTCGGGGGAGACCCAGTACTTC,CASSPPSGETQYF